These T cell receptor beta chains were read from a single sample in a study of radiation and T cells in renal cell carcinoma. Sequencing was performed with immunoSEQ multiplex PCR; in TCRdb, only in-frame clones are kept and a portion is missing. The sample yields 100,000 or so clones, less than 90% seen once. Sequencing was performed on blood, taken from a patient whose treatment included radiotherapy and nephrectomy. The receptors come from a man in his fifties or sixties with renal cell carcinoma. CDR3s include the opening cysteine and the closing phenylalanine or tryptophan. D genes are given only for firm matches. Clone size, where shown, is once, few, many, or a class for clones that have expanded.

J gene: TRBJ2-1; V gene: TRBV15; clone size: .; D gene: TRBD2; CDR3 protein: CATLTSGRYSEQFF; CDR3 DNA: TGTGCCACCCTGACTAGCGGGAGGTATTCTGAGCAGTTCTTC
J gene: TRBJ2-7; V gene: TRBV6-1; clone size: .; D gene: .; CDR3 protein: CASSLQGWREQYF; CDR3 DNA: TGTGCCAGCAGTCTACAGGGTTGGAGAGAGCAGTACTTC
J gene: TRBJ2-3; V gene: TRBV29-1; clone size: .; D gene: .; CDR3 protein: CIYGEGSTDTQYF; CDR3 DNA: TGCATATATGGGGAAGGTAGCACAGATACGCAGTATTTT
J gene: TRBJ2-5; V gene: TRBV7-2; clone size: few; D gene: .; CDR3 protein: CASSKQGIAEETQYF; CDR3 DNA: TGTGCCAGCAGCAAACAGGGAATTGCGGAAGAGACCCAGTACTTC
J gene: TRBJ1-2; V gene: TRBV29-1; clone size: .; D gene: TRBD1; CDR3 protein: CSARTGNYGYTF; CDR3 DNA: TGCAGCGCCCGGACAGGGAACTATGGCTACACCTTC
J gene: TRBJ2-3; V gene: TRBV9; clone size: .; D gene: .; CDR3 protein: CASSLELLDTQYF; CDR3 DNA: TGTGCCAGCAGCCTTGAACTATTGGATACGCAGTATTTT
J gene: TRBJ2-4; V gene: TRBV28; clone size: .; D gene: TRBD1; CDR3 protein: CASSRQGGNIQYF; CDR3 DNA: TGTGCCAGCAGTAGACAGGGCGGGAACATTCAGTACTTC
J gene: TRBJ2-2; V gene: TRBV5-1; clone size: .; D gene: .; CDR3 protein: CASSLGGATNTGELFF; CDR3 DNA: TGCGCCAGCAGCTTAGGCGGGGCGACGAACACCGGGGAGCTGTTTTTT
J gene: TRBJ2-7; V gene: TRBV7-9; clone size: once; D gene: TRBD2; CDR3 protein: CASSFAGTSGAYF; CDR3 DNA: TGTGCCAGCAGCTTCGCCGGGACTAGCGGGGCATACTTC
J gene: TRBJ2-2; V gene: TRBV5-4; clone size: .; D gene: TRBD2; CDR3 protein: CASSSPGLAEAGELFF; CDR3 DNA: TGTGCCAGCAGCTCCCCGGGACTAGCGGAGGCCGGGGAGCTGTTTTTT
J gene: TRBJ2-3; V gene: TRBV13; clone size: .; D gene: .; CDR3 protein: CASSSRAGPSTDTQYF; CDR3 DNA: TGTGCCAGCAGCTCCCGCGCTGGCCCTAGCACAGATACGCAGTATTTT
J gene: TRBJ1-2; V gene: TRBV19; clone size: .; D gene: TRBD1; CDR3 protein: CASSPLRDRAPGYTF; CDR3 DNA: TGTGCCAGTAGTCCCCTCCGGGACAGGGCTCCTGGCTACACCTTC
J gene: TRBJ2-3; V gene: TRBV18; clone size: .; D gene: .; CDR3 protein: CASSPPSVITDTQYF; CDR3 DNA: TGTGCCAGCTCACCCCCAAGCGTAATCACAGATACGCAGTATTTT
J gene: TRBJ1-2; V gene: TRBV5-5; clone size: .; D gene: TRBD1; CDR3 protein: CASSLRQGASNYGYTF; CDR3 DNA: TGTGCCAGCAGCTTGAGACAGGGGGCCTCTAACTATGGCTACACCTTC
J gene: TRBJ2-5; V gene: TRBV7-2; clone size: .; D gene: TRBD2; CDR3 protein: CASSPSRLAGNQETQYF; CDR3 DNA: TGTGCCAGCAGCCCTTCCAGGTTAGCGGGGAACCAAGAGACCCAGTACTTC
J gene: TRBJ2-3; V gene: TRBV5-1; clone size: .; D gene: .; CDR3 protein: CASSLGRTTDTQYF; CDR3 DNA: TGCGCCAGCAGCTTGGGGAGAACCACAGATACGCAGTATTTT
J gene: TRBJ2-2; V gene: TRBV4-1; clone size: .; D gene: TRBD1; CDR3 protein: CASSPRTGDTGELFF; CDR3 DNA: TGCGCCAGCAGCCCAAGGACAGGGGACACCGGGGAGCTGTTTTTT
J gene: TRBJ1-5; V gene: TRBV10-3; clone size: .; D gene: .; CDR3 protein: CAISEGQINQPQHF; CDR3 DNA: TGTGCCATCAGTGAAGGTCAGATCAATCAGCCCCAGCATTTT
J gene: TRBJ2-2; V gene: TRBV11-2; clone size: .; D gene: .; CDR3 protein: CASSLVPQGTGELFF; CDR3 DNA: TGTGCCAGCAGCTTAGTCCCGCAGGGCACCGGGGAGCTGTTTTTT
J gene: TRBJ1-4; V gene: TRBV4-2; clone size: .; D gene: .; CDR3 protein: CASSQMGGPAEKLFF; CDR3 DNA: TGTGCCAGCAGCCAGATGGGGGGGCCCGCCGAAAAACTGTTTTTT
J gene: TRBJ1-5; V gene: TRBV5-7; clone size: .; D gene: TRBD1; CDR3 protein: CASSSGTGGNQPQHF; CDR3 DNA: TGTGCCAGCAGCTCCGGGACAGGCGGCAATCAGCCCCAGCATTTT
J gene: TRBJ1-2; V gene: TRBV28; clone size: .; D gene: .; CDR3 protein: CASSLSLTGYSYGYTF; CDR3 DNA: TGTGCCAGCAGTTTATCTCTGACAGGCTATTCCTATGGCTACACCTTC
J gene: TRBJ1-2; V gene: TRBV7-2; clone size: .; D gene: .; CDR3 protein: CASSYRAPYGYTF; CDR3 DNA: TGTGCCAGCAGCTACCGGGCCCCCTATGGCTACACCTTC
J gene: TRBJ2-7; V gene: TRBV6-5; clone size: .; D gene: .; CDR3 protein: CASSYRGPLYEQYF; CDR3 DNA: TGTGCCAGCAGTTACAGGGGACCCCTCTACGAGCAGTACTTC
J gene: TRBJ2-5; V gene: TRBV6-5; clone size: .; D gene: .; CDR3 protein: CASRSQGETQYF; CDR3 DNA: TGTGCCAGCAGGAGCCAGGGGGAGACCCAGTACTTC
J gene: TRBJ1-2; V gene: TRBV11-2; clone size: .; D gene: .; CDR3 protein: CASSLVGRGDGYTF; CDR3 DNA: TGTGCCAGCAGCTTAGTGGGTAGGGGGGATGGCTACACCTTC
J gene: TRBJ1-1; V gene: TRBV7-2; clone size: .; D gene: .; CDR3 protein: CASSPQGYTEAFF; CDR3 DNA: TGTGCCAGCAGCCCCCAGGGTTACACTGAAGCTTTCTTT
J gene: TRBJ1-2; V gene: TRBV5-1; clone size: .; D gene: TRBD1; CDR3 protein: CASSSGTGAPFYGYTF; CDR3 DNA: TGCGCCAGCAGCTCCGGGACAGGGGCCCCCTTCTATGGCTACACCTTC
J gene: TRBJ2-7; V gene: TRBV6-1; clone size: once; D gene: TRBD1; CDR3 protein: CASREQGFNSYEQYF; CDR3 DNA: TGTGCCAGCAGGGAACAGGGGTTCAACTCCTACGAGCAGTACTTC
J gene: TRBJ2-3; V gene: TRBV5-1; clone size: once; D gene: .; CDR3 protein: CASSWRGPIDTQYF; CDR3 DNA: TGCGCCAGCAGCTGGAGGGGACCGATAGATACGCAGTATTTT
J gene: TRBJ1-2; V gene: TRBV29-1; clone size: .; D gene: .; CDR3 protein: CSVEDLGPYGYTF; CDR3 DNA: TGCAGCGTTGAAGACCTGGGCCCCTATGGCTACACCTTC
J gene: TRBJ1-2; V gene: TRBV4-3; clone size: .; D gene: .; CDR3 protein: CASSQVRGNYGYTF; CDR3 DNA: TGCGCCAGCAGCCAAGTCCGGGGTAACTATGGCTACACCTTC
J gene: TRBJ2-1; V gene: TRBV9; clone size: .; D gene: TRBD2; CDR3 protein: CASSVGTSLSGEQFF; CDR3 DNA: TGTGCCAGCAGCGTAGGGACTAGTCTCTCTGGTGAGCAGTTCTTC
J gene: TRBJ1-6; V gene: TRBV19; clone size: .; D gene: TRBD1; CDR3 protein: CASRQGHGHSPLHF; CDR3 DNA: TGTGCCAGTAGACAGGGGCACGGCCATTCACCCCTCCACTTT
J gene: TRBJ1-5; V gene: TRBV30; clone size: .; D gene: .; CDR3 protein: CAWSAGAEGQPQHF; CDR3 DNA: TGTGCCTGGAGTGCCGGGGCGGAAGGACAGCCCCAGCATTTT
J gene: TRBJ2-6; V gene: TRBV18; clone size: .; D gene: TRBD1; CDR3 protein: CASSLSPGQSGANVLTF; CDR3 DNA: TGTGCCAGCTCACTTTCCCCGGGACAGTCTGGGGCCAACGTCCTGACTTTC